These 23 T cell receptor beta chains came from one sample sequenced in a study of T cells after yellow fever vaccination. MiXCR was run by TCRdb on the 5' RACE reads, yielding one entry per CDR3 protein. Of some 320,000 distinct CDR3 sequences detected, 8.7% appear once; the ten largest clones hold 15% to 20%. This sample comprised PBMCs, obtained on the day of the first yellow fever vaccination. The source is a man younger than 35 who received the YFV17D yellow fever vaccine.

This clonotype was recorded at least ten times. The CDR3 coding sequence is TGTGCCAGCAGCTTGACAGGGAATTCCGAAAAACTGTTTTTT. The encoded protein is CASSLTGNSEKLFF. The chain recombines TRBV7-8 with TRBJ1-4, with 7 bases that match TRBD1. This CDR3 contains 14 residues. Germline V gene lookup returns CDR1 SGHVS and CDR2 FQNEAQ. J gave up 8 bases and V 3 bases, and 6 bases lay outside the gene matches.

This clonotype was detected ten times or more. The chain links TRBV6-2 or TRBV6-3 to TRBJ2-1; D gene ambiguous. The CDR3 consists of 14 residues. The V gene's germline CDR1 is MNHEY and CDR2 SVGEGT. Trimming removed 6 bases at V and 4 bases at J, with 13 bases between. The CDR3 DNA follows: TGTGCCAGCAGCCTACGCCGGTTATACAATGAGCAGTTCTTC. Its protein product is CASSLRRLYNEQFF.

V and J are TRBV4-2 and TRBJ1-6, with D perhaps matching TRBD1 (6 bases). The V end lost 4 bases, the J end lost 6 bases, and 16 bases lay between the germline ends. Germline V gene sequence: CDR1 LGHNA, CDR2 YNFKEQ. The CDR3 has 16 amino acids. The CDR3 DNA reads TGTGCCAGCAGCCCCGATATCCAGGGGCGTAATTCACCCCTCCACTTT. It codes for CASSPDIQGRNSPLHF.

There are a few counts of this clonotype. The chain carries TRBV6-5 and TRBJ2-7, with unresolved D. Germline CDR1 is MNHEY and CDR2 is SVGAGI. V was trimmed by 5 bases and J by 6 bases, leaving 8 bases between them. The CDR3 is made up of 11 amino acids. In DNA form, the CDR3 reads TGTGCCAGCAGTATATGGTTCGAGCAGTACGTC. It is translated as CASSIWFEQYV.

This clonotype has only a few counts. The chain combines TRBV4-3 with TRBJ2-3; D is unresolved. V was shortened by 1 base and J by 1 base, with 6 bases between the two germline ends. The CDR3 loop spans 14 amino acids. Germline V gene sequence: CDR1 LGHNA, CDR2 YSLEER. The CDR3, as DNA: TGCGCCAGCAGCCAAGTGAGCGGCACAGATACGCAGTATTTT. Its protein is CASSQVSGTDTQYF.

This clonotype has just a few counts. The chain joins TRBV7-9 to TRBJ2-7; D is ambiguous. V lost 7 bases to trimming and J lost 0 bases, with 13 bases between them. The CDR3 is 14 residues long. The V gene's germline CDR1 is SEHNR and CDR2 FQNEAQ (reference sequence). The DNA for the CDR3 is TGTGCCAGCAACCTAGACACCTTCTCCTACGAGCAGTACTTC. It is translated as CASNLDTFSYEQYF.

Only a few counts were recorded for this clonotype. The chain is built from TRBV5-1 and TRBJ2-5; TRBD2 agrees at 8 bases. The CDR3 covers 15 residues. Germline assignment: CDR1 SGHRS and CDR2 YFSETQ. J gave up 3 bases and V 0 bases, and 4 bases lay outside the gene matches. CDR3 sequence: CASSLVVAGKETQYF. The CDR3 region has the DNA TGCGCCAGCAGCTTGGTGGTAGCGGGAAAAGAGACCCAGTACTTC. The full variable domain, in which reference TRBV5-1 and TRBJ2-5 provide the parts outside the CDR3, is KAGVTQTPRYLIKTRGQQVTLSCSPISGHRSVSWYQQTPGQGLQFLFEYFSETQRNKGNFPGRFSGRQFSNSRSEMNVSTLELGDSALYLCASSLVVAGKETQYFGPGTRLLVL.

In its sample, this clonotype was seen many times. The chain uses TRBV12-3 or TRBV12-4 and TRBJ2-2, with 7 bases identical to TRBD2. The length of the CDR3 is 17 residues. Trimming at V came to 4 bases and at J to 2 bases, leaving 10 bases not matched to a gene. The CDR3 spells CASSWGDPGLNTGELFF. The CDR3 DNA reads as TGTGCCAGCAGTTGGGGCGACCCGGGACTAAACACCGGGGAGCTGTTTTTT.

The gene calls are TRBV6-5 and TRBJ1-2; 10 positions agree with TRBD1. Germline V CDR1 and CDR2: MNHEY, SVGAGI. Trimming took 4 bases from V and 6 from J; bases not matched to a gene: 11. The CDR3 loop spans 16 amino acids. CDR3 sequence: CASSSPRDRGLNGYTF. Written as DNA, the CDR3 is TGTGCCAGCAGTTCGCCCCGGGACAGGGGTCTGAATGGCTACACCTTC.

CDR3 loop: CASSPRDRNTEAFF. The CDR3 coding sequence is TGTGCCAGCAGCCCCCGCGACAGGAACACTGAAGCTTTCTTT. The rearrangement joins TRBV7-2 to TRBJ1-1, with D tentatively TRBD1 (5 bases). Germline-derived CDR1 and CDR2 are SGHTA and FQGNSA. Trimming left V 5 bases short and J 1 base short, with 11 bases between. The length of the CDR3 is 14 residues.

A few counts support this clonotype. The DNA for the CDR3 is TGTGCCAGCAGCCTGGGGCCGGGTTTATGGTATGGCTACACCTTC. Protein product: CASSLGPGLWYGYTF. The gene calls are TRBV7-6 and TRBJ1-2, with D possibly being TRBD1 (5 bases). CDR1 and CDR2 from the germline V gene are SGHVS and FNYEAQ. The CDR3 is made up of 15 amino acids. Trimming stripped 5 bases from V and 5 bases from J, with 18 bases between.

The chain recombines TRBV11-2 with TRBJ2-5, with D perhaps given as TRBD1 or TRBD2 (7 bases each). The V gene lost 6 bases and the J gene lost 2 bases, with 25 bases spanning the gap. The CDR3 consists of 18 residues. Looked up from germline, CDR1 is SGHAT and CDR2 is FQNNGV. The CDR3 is CASRLGRGGTTIQETQYF. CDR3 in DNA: TGTGCCAGCAGACTAGGCAGGGGGGGGACTACAATACAAGAGACCCAGTACTTC.

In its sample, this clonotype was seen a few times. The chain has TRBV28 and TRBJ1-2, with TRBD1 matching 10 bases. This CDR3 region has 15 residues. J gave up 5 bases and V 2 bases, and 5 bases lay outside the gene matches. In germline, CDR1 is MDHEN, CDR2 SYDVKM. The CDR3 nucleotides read TGTGCCAGCAGTTTACAGGACAGGGGGACGTATGGCTACACCTTC. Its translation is CASSLQDRGTYGYTF.

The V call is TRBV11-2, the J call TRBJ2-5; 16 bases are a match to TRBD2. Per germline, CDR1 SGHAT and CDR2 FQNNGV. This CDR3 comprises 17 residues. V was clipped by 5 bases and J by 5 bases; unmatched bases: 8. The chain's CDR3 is CASSTLGLAGGHETQYF. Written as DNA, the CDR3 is TGTGCCAGCAGCACCCTGGGACTAGCGGGGGGGCATGAGACCCAGTACTTC.

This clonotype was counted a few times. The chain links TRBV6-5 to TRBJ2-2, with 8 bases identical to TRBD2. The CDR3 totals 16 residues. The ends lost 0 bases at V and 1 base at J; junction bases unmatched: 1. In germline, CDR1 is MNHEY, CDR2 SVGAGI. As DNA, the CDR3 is TGTGCCAGCAGTTACTCCCTAGCGGGGAACACCGGGGAGCTGTTTTTT. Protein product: CASSYSLAGNTGELFF.

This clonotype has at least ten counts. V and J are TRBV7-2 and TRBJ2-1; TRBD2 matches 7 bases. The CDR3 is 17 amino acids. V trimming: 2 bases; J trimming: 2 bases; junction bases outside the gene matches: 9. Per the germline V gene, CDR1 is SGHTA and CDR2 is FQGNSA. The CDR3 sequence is CASSLNVGGGPYNEQFF. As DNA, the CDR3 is TGTGCCAGCAGCTTAAATGTGGGCGGGGGACCCTACAATGAGCAGTTCTTC.

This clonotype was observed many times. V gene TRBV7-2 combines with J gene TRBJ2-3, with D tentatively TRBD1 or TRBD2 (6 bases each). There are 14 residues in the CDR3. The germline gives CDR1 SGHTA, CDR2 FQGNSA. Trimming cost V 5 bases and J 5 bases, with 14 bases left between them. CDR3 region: CASSPNGGVDTQYF. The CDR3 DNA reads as TGTGCCAGCAGCCCAAACGGGGGCGTAGATACGCAGTATTTT. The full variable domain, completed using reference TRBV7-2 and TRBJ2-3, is GAGVSQSPSNKVTEKGKDVELRCDPISGHTALYWYRQSLGQGLEFLIYFQGNSAPDKSGLPSDRFSAERTGGSVSTLTIQRTQQEDSAVYLCASSPNGGVDTQYFGPGTRLTVL.

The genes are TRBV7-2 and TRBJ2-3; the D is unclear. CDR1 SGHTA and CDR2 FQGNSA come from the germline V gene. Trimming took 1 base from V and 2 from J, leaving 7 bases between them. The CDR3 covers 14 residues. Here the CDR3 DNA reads TGTGCCAGCAGCTTAGACGGAAACACAGATACGCAGTATTTT. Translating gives CASSLDGNTDTQYF. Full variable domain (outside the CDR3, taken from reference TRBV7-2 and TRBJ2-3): GAGVSQSPSNKVTEKGKDVELRCDPISGHTALYWYRQSLGQGLEFLIYFQGNSAPDKSGLPSDRFSAERTGGSVSTLTIQRTQQEDSAVYLCASSLDGNTDTQYFGPGTRLTVL.

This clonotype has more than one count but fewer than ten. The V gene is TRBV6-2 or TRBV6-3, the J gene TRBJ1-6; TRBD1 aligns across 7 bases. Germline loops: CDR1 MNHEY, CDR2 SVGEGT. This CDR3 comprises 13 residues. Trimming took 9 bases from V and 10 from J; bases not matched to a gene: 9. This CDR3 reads CASRQGASSPLHF. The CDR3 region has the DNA TGTGCCAGTCGACAGGGCGCGAGCTCACCCCTCCACTTT.

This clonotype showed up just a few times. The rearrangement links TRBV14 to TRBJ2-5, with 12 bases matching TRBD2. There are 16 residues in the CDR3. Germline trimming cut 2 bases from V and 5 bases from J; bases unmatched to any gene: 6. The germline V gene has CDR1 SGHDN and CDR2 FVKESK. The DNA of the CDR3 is TGTGCCAGCAGCCAACACGGACTAGCGGGGTTGGAGACCCAGTACTTC. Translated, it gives CASSQHGLAGLETQYF.

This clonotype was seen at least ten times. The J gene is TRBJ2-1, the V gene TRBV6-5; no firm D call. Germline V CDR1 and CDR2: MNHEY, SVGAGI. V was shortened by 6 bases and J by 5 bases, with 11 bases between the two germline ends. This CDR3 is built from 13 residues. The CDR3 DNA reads TGTGCCAGCAGGTTCGGGCTGCACAATGAGCAGTTCTTC. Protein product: CASRFGLHNEQFF.

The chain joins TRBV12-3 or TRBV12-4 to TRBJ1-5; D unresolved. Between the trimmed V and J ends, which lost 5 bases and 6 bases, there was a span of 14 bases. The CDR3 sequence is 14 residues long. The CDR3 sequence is CASSPDPAPQPQHF. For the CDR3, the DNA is TGTGCCAGCAGTCCGGACCCGGCCCCTCAGCCCCAGCATTTT.

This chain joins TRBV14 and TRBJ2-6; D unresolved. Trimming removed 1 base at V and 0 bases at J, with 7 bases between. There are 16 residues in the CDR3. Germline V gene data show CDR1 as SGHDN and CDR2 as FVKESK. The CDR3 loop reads CASSQGRSSGANVLTF. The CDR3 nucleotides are TGTGCCAGCAGCCAAGGACGGAGCTCTGGGGCCAACGTCCTGACTTTC. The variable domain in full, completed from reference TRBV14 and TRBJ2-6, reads EAGVTQFPSHSVIEKGQTVTLRCDPISGHDNLYWYRRVMGKEIKFLLHFVKESKQDESGMPNNRFLAERTGGTYSTLKVQPAELEDSGVYFCASSQGRSSGANVLTFGAGSRLTVL.